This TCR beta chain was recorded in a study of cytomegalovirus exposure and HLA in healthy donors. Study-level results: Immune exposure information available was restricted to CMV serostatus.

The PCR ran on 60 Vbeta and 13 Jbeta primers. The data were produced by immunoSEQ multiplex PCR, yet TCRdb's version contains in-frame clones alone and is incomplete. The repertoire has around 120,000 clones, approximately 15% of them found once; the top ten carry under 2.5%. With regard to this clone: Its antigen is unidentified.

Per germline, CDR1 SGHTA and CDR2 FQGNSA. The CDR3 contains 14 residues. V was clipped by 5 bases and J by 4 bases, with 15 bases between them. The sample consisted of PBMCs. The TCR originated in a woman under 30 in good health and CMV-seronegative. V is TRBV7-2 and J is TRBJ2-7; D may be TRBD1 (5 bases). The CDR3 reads CASSIIDSLYEQYF. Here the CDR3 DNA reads TGTGCCAGCAGCATAATTGACAGCTTGTACGAGCAGTACTTC. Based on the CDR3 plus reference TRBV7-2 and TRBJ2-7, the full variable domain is GAGVSQSPSNKVTEKGKDVELRCDPISGHTALYWYRQSLGQGLEFLIYFQGNSAPDKSGLPSDRFSAERTGGSVSTLTIQRTQQEDSAVYLCASSIIDSLYEQYFGPGTRLTVT.